This T cell receptor beta chain was identified during a study of cytomegalovirus exposure and HLA in healthy donors. The study, taken as a whole, reports: In a later analysis, TCR association rates varied by HLA locus: DRB1 most, HLA-C fewest. Prior analysis indicated that the majority of TCR beta V segments exhibited productivity approximately 87% or approximately 30% of the time. The HLA-A and HLA-B alleles of most subjects were reportedly predicted accurately from TCR beta sequences.

As to this clone: Its antigen is not identified.

The PCR made use of 60 Vbeta and 13 Jbeta primers. Only in-frame clones appear in the TCRdb table, and some are missing; sequencing was by immunoSEQ multiplex PCR. Of 150,000 to 200,000 clones in the sample, approximately 80% were seen once. Between the trimmed V and J ends, which lost 4 bases and 5 bases, there was a span of 21 bases. The CDR3 loop spans 16 amino acids. Germline CDR1 and CDR2: SGHRS and YFSETQ. The sequencing sample was made of PBMCs. The TCR was taken from a male donor in good health and CMV-seronegative. The chain uses TRBV5-1 and TRBJ1-2; a possible D gene is TRBD1 (5 bases). The CDR3 sequence: CASSPLRGEAGYGYTF. In DNA, the CDR3 is TGCGCCAGCAGCCCGCTCCGAGGGGAGGCAGGGTATGGCTACACCTTC.